A single sample gave rise to the 3 T cell receptor beta chains below, sequenced in a study of T cells in Graves' hyperthyroidism and ophthalmopathy (dated by TCRdb to between 2019 and 2020). The library was made by multiplex PCR. The sequencing machine was an Illumina HiSeq 2000. Amplification of TCR beta CDR3 regions was carried out from RNA transcripts. A first-round RT-PCR of the TCR CDR3 used the HTBI primer set with the Qiagen OneStep RT-PCR kit. TCRdb passed the public sequencing reads through fastp at Q25 and MiXCR, retaining productive beta sequences. CDR3 protein sequences are deduplicated, and each keeps its most common genes and DNA. The sample table shows about 350,000 distinct CDR3 sequences, and approximately 14% are seen once. Approximately 25% of the sample belongs to the ten largest clones. Material: blood. These receptor sequences come from a woman under 40 with Graves' hyperthyroidism.

This clonotype has ten or more counts. This chain connects TRBV20-1 to TRBJ2-1; TRBD2 matches 8 bases. Germline values: CDR1 DFQATT, CDR2 SNEGSKA (reference sequence). This CDR3 region has 13 residues. V lost 3 bases and J lost 14; bases outside the gene matches: 12. The CDR3 nucleotides are TGCAGTGCTAGGCCCCCCCCGGGACTAGGGGAGTTCTTC. Translation gives CSARPPPGLGEFF.

The V gene is TRBV20-1, the J gene TRBJ2-3; D remains ambiguous. Between the trimmed V and J ends, which lost 0 bases and 2 bases, there was a span of 12 bases. Germline V gene data show CDR1 as DFQATT and CDR2 as SNEGSKA (reference sequence). CDR3 length: 15 residues. The CDR3 DNA reads as TGCAGTGCTAGAGATCGGCGGCAGTTCACAGATACGCAGTATTTT. Translating gives CSARDRRQFTDTQYF.

The genes are TRBV3-1 and TRBJ2-3, with unresolved D. V was trimmed by 4 bases and J by 3 bases, leaving 17 bases between them. The CDR3 totals 16 residues. Germline V CDR1 and CDR2: LGHDT, YNNKEL (reference sequence). The chain's CDR3 is CASSLTFGFGTDTQYF. CDR3 nucleotide sequence: TGTGCCAGCAGCCTTACTTTCGGCTTCGGGACAGATACGCAGTATTTT.